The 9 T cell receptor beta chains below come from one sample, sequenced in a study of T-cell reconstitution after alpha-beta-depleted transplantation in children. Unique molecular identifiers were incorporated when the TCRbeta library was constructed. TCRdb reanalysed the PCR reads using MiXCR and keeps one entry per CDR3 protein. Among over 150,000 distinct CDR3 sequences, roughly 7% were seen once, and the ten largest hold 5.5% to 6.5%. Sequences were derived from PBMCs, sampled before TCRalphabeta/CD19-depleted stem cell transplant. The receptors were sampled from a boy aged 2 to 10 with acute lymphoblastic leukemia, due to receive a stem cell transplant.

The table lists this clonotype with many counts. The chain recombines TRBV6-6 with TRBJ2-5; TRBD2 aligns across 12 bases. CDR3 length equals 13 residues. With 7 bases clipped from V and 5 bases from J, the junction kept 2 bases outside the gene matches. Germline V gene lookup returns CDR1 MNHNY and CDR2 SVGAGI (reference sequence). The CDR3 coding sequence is TGTGCCAGCACTAGCGGGAGGGGGGAGACCCAGTACTTC. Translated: CASTSGRGETQYF.

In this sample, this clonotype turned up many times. For the CDR3, the DNA is TGCGCCAGCAGCCAAGCGAGGGGGGAATTTAAGAACACTGAAGCTTTCTTT. This encodes CASSQARGEFKNTEAFF. The chain links TRBV4-3 to TRBJ1-1, with D possibly being TRBD1 (6 bases). V shed 1 base and J shed 1 base, with 16 bases lying between them. Per the germline V gene, CDR1 is LGHNA and CDR2 is YSLEER. This CDR3 spans 17 amino acids.

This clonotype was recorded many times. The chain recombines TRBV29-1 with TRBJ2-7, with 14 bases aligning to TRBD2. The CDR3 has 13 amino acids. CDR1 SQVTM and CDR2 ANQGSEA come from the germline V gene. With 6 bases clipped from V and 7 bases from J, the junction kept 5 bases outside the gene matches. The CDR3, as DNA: TGCAGCGTCGGGACTAGCGGGAGTGGGGAGCAGTACTTC. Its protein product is CSVGTSGSGEQYF.

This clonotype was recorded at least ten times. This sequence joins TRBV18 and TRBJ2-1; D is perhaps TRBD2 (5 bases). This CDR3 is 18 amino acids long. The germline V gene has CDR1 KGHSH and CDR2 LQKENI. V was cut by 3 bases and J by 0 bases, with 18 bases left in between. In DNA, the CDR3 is TGTGCCAGCTCACCTTCCGTAAACGAGGGATTCTCCTACAATGAGCAGTTCTTC. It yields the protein CASSPSVNEGFSYNEQFF.

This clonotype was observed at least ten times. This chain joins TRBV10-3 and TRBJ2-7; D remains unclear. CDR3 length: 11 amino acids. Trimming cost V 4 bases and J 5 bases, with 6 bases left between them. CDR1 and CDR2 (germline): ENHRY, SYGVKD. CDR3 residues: CAISATNEQYF. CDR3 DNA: TGTGCCATCAGTGCTACTAACGAGCAGTACTTC.

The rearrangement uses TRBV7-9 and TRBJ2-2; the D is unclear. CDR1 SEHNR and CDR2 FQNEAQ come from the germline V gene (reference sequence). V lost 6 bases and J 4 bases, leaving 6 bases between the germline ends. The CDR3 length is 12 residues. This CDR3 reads CASRPLTGELFF. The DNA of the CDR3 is TGTGCCAGCAGGCCCCTCACCGGGGAGCTGTTTTTT.

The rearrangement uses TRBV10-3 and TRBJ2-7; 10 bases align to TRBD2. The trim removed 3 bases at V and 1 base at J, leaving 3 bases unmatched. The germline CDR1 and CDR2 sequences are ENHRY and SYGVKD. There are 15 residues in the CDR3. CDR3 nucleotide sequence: TGTGCCATCAGTGAACCTAGCGGGAGTTCCTACGAGCAGTACTTC. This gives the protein CAISEPSGSSYEQYF.

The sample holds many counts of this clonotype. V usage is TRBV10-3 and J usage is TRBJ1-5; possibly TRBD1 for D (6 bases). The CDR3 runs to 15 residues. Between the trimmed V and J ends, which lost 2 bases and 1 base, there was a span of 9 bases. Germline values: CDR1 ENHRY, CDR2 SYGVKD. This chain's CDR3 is CAISEAGVSNQPQHF. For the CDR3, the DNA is TGTGCCATCAGTGAGGCAGGGGTCAGCAATCAGCCCCAGCATTTT.

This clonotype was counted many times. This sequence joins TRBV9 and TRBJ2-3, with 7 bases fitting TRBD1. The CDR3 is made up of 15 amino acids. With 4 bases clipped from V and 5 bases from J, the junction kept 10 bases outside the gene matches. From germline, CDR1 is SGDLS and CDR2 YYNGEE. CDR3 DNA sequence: TGTGCCAGCAGCAAAGAGGGGGCCCTTGTAGATACGCAGTATTTT. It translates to CASSKEGALVDTQYF. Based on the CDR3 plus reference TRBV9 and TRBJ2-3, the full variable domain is DSGVTQTPKHLITATGQRVTLRCSPRSGDLSVYWYQQSLDQGLQFLIQYYNGEERAKGNILERFSAQQFPDLHSELNLSSLELGDSALYFCASSKEGALVDTQYFGPGTRLTVL.